This T cell receptor beta chain was sequenced for a study of post-analysis software for immune sequencing data. Study-wide results and limits: Five or six TRBV segments (TRBV5-6, TRBV5-1 and TRBV20-1 among them) occurred more frequently in patients than in controls.

Tagging with unique molecular identifiers was a feature of the TCR beta cDNA libraries. TCRdb independently ran MiXCR on the PCR reads; one entry per CDR3 protein. The table has about 620,000 distinct CDR3 sequences, 44% seen once. V dropped 6 bases and J dropped 3; count of bases not matched to a gene: 8. CDR3 size: 15 residues. There are a few counts of this clonotype. What it binds is not known. This chain uses TRBV12-3 or TRBV12-4 with TRBJ2-7; 10 positions agree with TRBD1. The source material was blood. This TCR was recovered from a girl under 18 with multiple sclerosis. CDR3 DNA sequence: TGTGCCAGCAGACCGGGACAGGGGTTCATCTACGAGCAGTACTTC. It encodes CASRPGQGFIYEQYF.